The 16 T cell receptor beta chains presented below share a single source sample, sequenced in a study of PD-1 blockade in classical Hodgkin lymphoma. Method: immunoSEQ multiplex PCR; TCRdb's copy keeps in-frame clones and lacks some. This sample has about 22,000 clones, with around 79% found just once. This sample's time point: cycle 4 day 1 (C4D1), after five to seven weeks of nivolumab. Relapse after autologous stem cell transplantation occurred in every patient, and brentuximab vedotin exposure varied. The specimen comprised peripheral blood mononuclear cells (PBMCs), sampled before the fourth cycle of nivolumab. The receptors originated from a human donor with classical Hodgkin lymphoma.

The chain has TRBV5-5 and TRBJ1-5; weak D call: TRBD1 (5 bases). The germline gives CDR1 SGHKS, CDR2 YYEKEE (reference sequence). There are 15 residues in the CDR3. V lost 4 bases and J 4 bases, leaving 15 bases between the germline ends. DNA for the CDR3: TGTGCCAGCAGCGGGGTATTCGGGGGTAATCAGCCCCAGCATTTT. Translating it yields CASSGVFGGNQPQHF.

The V and J genes are TRBV27 and TRBJ2-2; 10 bases map to TRBD1. Germline values: CDR1 MNHEY, CDR2 SMNVEV (reference sequence). Losses at the gene ends were 6 bases for V and 6 bases for J; bases not matched to a gene: 10. The CDR3 has 16 amino acids. CDR3 coding DNA: TGTGCCAGCAGGTCTAGACAGGGGGCACCGGCCGGGGAGCTGTTTTTT. Translating gives CASRSRQGAPAGELFF.

For the CDR3, the DNA is TGTGCCAGCAGCCGGGACGGAACGAAAAACATTCAGTACTTC. As protein: CASSRDGTKNIQYF. The chain links TRBV27 to TRBJ2-4; D might be TRBD1 or TRBD2, each matching 5 bases. The CDR3 runs to 14 residues. Germline V gene lookup returns CDR1 MNHEY and CDR2 SMNVEV (reference sequence). V was shortened by 6 bases and J by 4 bases, with 13 bases between the two germline ends.

This chain links TRBV7-9 with TRBJ2-3, with D uncertain. The V end was cut by 5 bases, the J end by 2 bases, with 17 bases between. CDR3 length equals 16 residues. Germline V gene lookup returns CDR1 SEHNR and CDR2 FQNEAQ (reference sequence). The CDR3: CASSQAQFHPTDTQYF. In DNA, the CDR3 is TGTGCCAGCAGCCAGGCCCAGTTCCACCCCACAGATACGCAGTATTTT.

V is TRBV5-5 and J is TRBJ1-5; 7 bases are shared with TRBD1. Looked up from germline, CDR1 is SGHKS and CDR2 is YYEKEE (reference sequence). The V gene end was trimmed by 2 bases and the J gene end by 3 bases; junction bases not matched to a gene: 5. This CDR3 spans 15 amino acids. This CDR3 reads CASSLADRDNQPQHF. The CDR3 DNA is TGTGCCAGCAGCTTAGCCGACAGGGACAATCAGCCCCAGCATTTT.

By its share, this clone is medium-sized. The rearrangement joins TRBV30 to TRBJ1-5, with D possibly being TRBD1 (5 bases). There are 12 residues in the CDR3. Germline V gene sequence: CDR1 GTSNPN, CDR2 SVGIG (reference sequence). Between the trimmed V and J ends, which lost 7 bases and 4 bases, there was a span of 11 bases. The CDR3 region is CASAQGNQPQHF. The CDR3 DNA is TGTGCCTCAGCCCAGGGAAATCAGCCCCAGCATTTT.

The chain joins TRBV2 to TRBJ2-1; weak D call: TRBD2 (5 bases). The germline CDR1 and CDR2 sequences are SNHLY and FYNNEI. This CDR3 contains 12 residues. Trimming cost V 2 bases and J 8 bases, with 7 bases left between them. CDR3 sequence: CASSELLDEQFF. In nucleotides, the CDR3 is TGTGCCAGCAGTGAATTACTAGATGAGCAGTTCTTC.

V usage is TRBV7-8 and J usage is TRBJ1-1; 7 bases map to TRBD1. CDR3 length: 14 amino acids. The ends lost 3 bases at V and 12 bases at J; junction bases unmatched: 13. CDR1 is SGHVS and CDR2 is FQNEAQ in the germline V gene. CDR3 coding DNA: TGTGCCAGCAGCTTGATCAGGGGGGAACTAGGGTCTTTCTTT. This gives the protein CASSLIRGELGSFF.

The genes are TRBV28 and TRBJ2-7; possible D gene TRBD2, 5 bases. The ends were cut back, 4 bases at V and 3 bases at J, with 13 bases in the middle. Germline CDR1 is MDHEN and CDR2 is SYDVKM. The length of the CDR3 is 14 residues. CDR3 DNA sequence: TGTGCCAGCAGTTCAGGCTTACGGGGCTACGAGCAGTACTTC. It encodes CASSSGLRGYEQYF.

This rearrangement joins TRBV6-1 to TRBJ2-7; D tentatively fits TRBD1 or TRBD2 (5 bases each). V was shortened by 8 bases and J by 1 base, with 15 bases between the two germline ends. The CDR3 totals 14 residues. CDR1 MNHNS and CDR2 SASEGT come from the germline V gene. Here the CDR3 DNA reads TGTGCCAGCTATGGGGCGGGTGGATCCTACGAGCAGTACTTC. Its protein product is CASYGAGGSYEQYF.

The chain couples TRBV10-3 to TRBJ1-2; a possible D gene is TRBD1 (6 bases). Between the trimmed V and J ends, which lost 11 bases and 3 bases, there was a span of 19 bases. Germline CDR1 ENHRY, CDR2 SYGVKD. This CDR3 region has 14 residues. The DNA for the CDR3 is TGTGCCTGCACAAGGGGGGGGCAGGACTATGGCTACACCTTC. It yields the protein CACTRGGQDYGYTF.

The chain recombines TRBV6-1 with TRBJ2-7; 7 bases are shared with TRBD1. Germline CDR1 is MNHNS and CDR2 is SASEGT. The CDR3 contains 14 residues. V lost 4 bases to trimming and J lost 1 base; unmatched junction nucleotides: 4. CDR3: CASSVYRGSYEQYF. The CDR3 DNA reads as TGTGCCAGCAGTGTTTACAGGGGATCCTACGAGCAGTACTTC.

There are a few counts of this clone. The CDR3 sequence is CASSGDRDNSPLHF. DNA of the CDR3: TGTGCCAGCAGTGGAGACAGGGATAATTCACCCCTCCACTTT. This chain joins TRBV2 and TRBJ1-6, with 7 bases matching TRBD1. Trimming took 4 bases from V and 5 from J; bases not matched to a gene: 2. The CDR3 spans 14 residues. CDR1 is SNHLY and CDR2 is FYNNEI in the germline V gene.

This chain links TRBV5-1 with TRBJ2-3; 10 bases line up with TRBD2. The CDR3 spans 16 residues. Germline V gives CDR1 SGHRS, CDR2 YFSETQ. V shed 0 bases, J shed 6 bases, and the junction held 7 bases outside the gene matches. The DNA of the CDR3 is TGCGCCAGCAGCTTGGTTGCTAGCGGGAGTTTTGATACGCAGTATTTT. Its protein is CASSLVASGSFDTQYF.

The rearrangement joins TRBV5-4 to TRBJ2-1; D remains ambiguous. The germline V gene encodes CDR1 SGHNT and CDR2 YYREEE (reference sequence). The CDR3 contains 14 residues. Trimming left V 0 bases short and J 6 bases short, with 10 bases between. For the CDR3, the DNA is TGTGCCAGCAGCTTGGGCGGAACGGTCAATGAGCAGTTCTTC. Protein product: CASSLGGTVNEQFF.

The chain has TRBV7-9 and TRBJ1-1; no reliable D call. CDR3 size: 11 residues. Looked up from germline, CDR1 is SEHNR and CDR2 is FQNEAQ (reference sequence). The ends were cut back, 0 bases at V and 8 bases at J, with 4 bases in the middle. The CDR3 loop reads CASSLAPEAFF. The CDR3, as DNA: TGTGCCAGCAGCTTAGCACCAGAAGCTTTCTTT.